These 6 T cell receptor beta chains share one sample of origin, sequenced in a study of vaccination effects on CD4 cells after COVID-19 (dated by TCRdb to between 2021 and 2022). Antigen specificity for these receptors is unknown. After approximately eleven days of culture, CD4+ T cells were isolated with the EasySep CD4+ T cell isolation kit. Participants received two doses of either the BNT162b2 or the mRNA-1273 mRNA SARS-CoV-2 vaccine. Receptor amplification or capture employed the immunoSEQ multiplex PCR assay. Sourced from immuneACCESS, this table was stored by TCRdb with only in-frame sequences that have V and J called. A share of the clones is absent; for the studies checked, an unresolved V gene accounts for under half, and the remainder has no known explanation. The sample table holds tens of thousands of clones, of which over 70% were seen once. The ten largest clonotypes hold over 2% of the sample.

Specimen: CD4+ T cells from PBMCs cultured without peptide, collected after COVID-19 vaccination. Every receptor here comes from a human donor who received a COVID-19 vaccine.

This clone has a single count. This sequence joins TRBV24-1 and TRBJ1-4, with 12 bases that match TRBD1. The CDR3 has 16 amino acids. The V and J ends lost 4 bases and 7 bases, in that order; junction bases with no gene match: 6. Germline lookup yields CDR1 KGHDR and CDR2 SFDVKD. CDR3: CATSDPGQGAGEKLFF. CDR3 DNA sequence: TGTGCCACCAGTGACCCGGGACAGGGGGCCGGTGAAAAACTGTTTTTT.

This chain uses TRBV5-4 with TRBJ1-6, with TRBD1 matching 7 bases. Germline CDR1 is SGHNT and CDR2 is YYREEE (reference sequence). V lost 5 bases to trimming and J lost 11 bases; unmatched junction nucleotides: 10. CDR3 length: 14 amino acids. CDR3 residues: CASRPGTEETPLHF. The CDR3 DNA follows: TGTGCCAGCAGGCCCGGGACAGAGGAAACACCCCTCCACTTT.

The chain carries TRBV6-1 and TRBJ1-4; D is unresolved. V dropped 3 bases and J dropped 4 bases, with 12 bases sitting between them. The germline V gene has CDR1 MNHNS and CDR2 SASEGT. The CDR3 is made up of 15 amino acids. The CDR3: CASSDGRLNNEKLFF. The CDR3 nucleotides read TGTGCCAGCAGTGATGGTCGTTTGAATAATGAAAAACTGTTTTTT.

This sequence joins TRBV12-3 or TRBV12-4 and TRBJ1-1, with TRBD1 as a possible D gene (5 bases). The CDR3 is made up of 13 amino acids. Between the trimmed V and J ends, which lost 6 bases and 3 bases, there was a span of 11 bases. CDR3 loop: CASRRDSYTEAFF. CDR3 nucleotide sequence: TGTGCCAGCAGACGGGACTCCTACACTGAAGCTTTCTTT.

The CDR3 sequence: CASSLGSLRGQETQYF. The DNA of the CDR3 is TGTGCCAGCAGCCTAGGTAGCTTGAGGGGTCAAGAGACCCAGTACTTC. The chain employs TRBV3-1 (or the pseudogene TRBV3-2) and TRBJ2-5; D is possibly TRBD1 or TRBD2 (5 bases each). Between the trimmed V and J ends, which lost 4 bases and 2 bases, there was a span of 17 bases. Per the germline V gene, CDR1 is LGHDT and CDR2 is YNNKEL (reference sequence). CDR3 length: 16 residues.

V and J are TRBV30 and TRBJ1-1; no definite D call. The CDR3 totals 14 residues. Germline values: CDR1 GTSNPN, CDR2 SVGIG (reference sequence). Deletions cut 5 bases from V and 4 bases from J, with 17 bases between. CDR3 nucleotide sequence: TGTGCCTGGGACACACAGCCGATTTCCACTGAAGCTTTCTTT. Residues: CAWDTQPISTEAFF.